What follows are 20 T cell receptor beta chains derived from one specimen sequenced in a study of cytomegalovirus exposure and HLA in healthy donors. Repertoires were generated with immunoSEQ multiplex PCR, while TCRdb's copy carries only in-frame clones and drops some. The sample records approximately 230,000 clones, roughly nine tenths being singletons. Sequencing was carried out using PBMCs. The receptor source for this set is a man aged 18 to 35 in good health and CMV-seropositive.

This rearrangement joins TRBV7-9 to TRBJ2-7, with unresolved D. Germline V gene sequence: CDR1 SEHNR, CDR2 FQNEAQ (reference sequence). With 5 bases removed from V and 7 bases from J, the gap between germline ends came to 15 bases. This CDR3 spans 13 amino acids. CDR3 in DNA: TGTGCCAGCAGCACGCCAGGTTTAGGGGAGCAGTACTTC. This sequence encodes CASSTPGLGEQYF.

The chain carries TRBV5-8 and TRBJ1-5; the match to TRBD1 covers 8 bases. CDR1 is SGHTS, CDR2 YDEGEE, per germline. With V trimmed by 2 bases and J by 0 bases, 4 bases remained unmatched. The CDR3 sequence is 16 residues long. CDR3 bases: TGTGCCAGCAGCTTCGGGGACAGGAATAGCAATCAGCCCCAGCATTTT. Translating it yields CASSFGDRNSNQPQHF.

The chain links TRBV29-1 to TRBJ2-7; 13 bases agree with TRBD2. The CDR3 length is 14 residues. Looked up from germline, CDR1 is SQVTM and CDR2 is ANQGSEA. V was clipped by 6 bases and J by 4 bases; unmatched bases: 6. The DNA for the CDR3 is TGCAGCGTGGAGGGACTAGCGGGACGGTACGAGCAGTACTTC. It codes for CSVEGLAGRYEQYF.

The chain carries TRBV10-3 and TRBJ2-7, with 7 positions matching TRBD1. Trimming at V came to 5 bases and at J to 4 bases, leaving 5 bases not matched to a gene. CDR3 size: 13 residues. Germline V gene sequence: CDR1 ENHRY, CDR2 SYGVKD. The CDR3 region is CAISPPTGYEQYF. CDR3 bases: TGTGCCATCAGTCCACCGACAGGGTACGAGCAGTACTTC.

This clone was detected a few times. This rearrangement joins TRBV5-1 to TRBJ2-1; TRBD2 matches 10 bases. The CDR3 length is 15 residues. The germline V gene encodes CDR1 SGHRS and CDR2 YFSETQ. The junction had 11 bases not matched to a gene; V was cut back by 4 bases and J by 10 bases. Written as DNA, the CDR3 is TGCGCCAGCAGCGAGGGACTAGCGAGAGTTGAGGAGCAGTTCTTC. Amino acids: CASSEGLARVEEQFF.

V gene TRBV5-6 combines with J gene TRBJ2-1; D is uncertain. V was shortened by 4 bases and J by 0 bases, with 11 bases between the two germline ends. There are 15 residues in the CDR3. Germline CDR1 and CDR2: SGHDT and YYEEEE. The CDR3 loop reads CASSASSSSYNEQFF. The CDR3 region has the DNA TGTGCCAGCAGCGCCTCTTCAAGCTCCTACAATGAGCAGTTCTTC.

The chain employs TRBV19 and TRBJ1-2; possibly TRBD1 for D (6 bases). The CDR3 sequence is 15 residues long. Germline V gives CDR1 LNHDA, CDR2 SQIVND (reference sequence). Trimming took off 1 base at V and 4 bases at J, with 13 bases between the two ends. As DNA, the CDR3 is TGTGCCAGTAGTATAGCCGGCAGGGGAGGCTATGGCTACACCTTC. Translating it yields CASSIAGRGGYGYTF. The whole variable domain, filled in from reference TRBV19 and TRBJ1-2, reads DGGITQSPKYLFRKEGQNVTLSCEQNLNHDAMYWYRQDPGQGLRLIYYSQIVNDFQKGDIAEGYSVSREKKESFPLTVTSAQKNPTAFYLCASSIAGRGGYGYTFGSGTRLTVV.

The chain combines TRBV2 with TRBJ2-5, with unresolved D. The CDR3 length is 13 residues. In germline, CDR1 is SNHLY, CDR2 FYNNEI. With 5 bases removed from V and 1 base from J, the gap between germline ends came to 8 bases. CDR3 residues: CASSSRAQETQYF. The CDR3, as DNA: TGTGCCAGCAGTTCCCGGGCCCAAGAGACCCAGTACTTC.

The table lists this clone with many counts. This chain connects TRBV11-2 to TRBJ1-2, with D tentatively TRBD1 (6 bases). Germline V lookup: CDR1 SGHAT, CDR2 FQNNGV. Deletions cut 3 bases from V and 7 bases from J, with 6 bases between. CDR3 length equals 11 residues. DNA of the CDR3: TGTGCCAGCAGCTTCAGGGGTGGCTACACCTTC. It specifies CASSFRGGYTF.

This chain connects TRBV15 to TRBJ1-1, with no clear D. CDR3 length: 14 amino acids. V lost 1 base, J lost 1 base, and 7 bases lay in between. CDR1 and CDR2 from the germline V gene are LNHNV and YYDKDF (reference sequence). The CDR3 DNA follows: TGTGCCACCAGCAGAGCTGTGTCGAACACTGAAGCTTTCTTT. It translates to CATSRAVSNTEAFF. Full variable domain (outside the CDR3, taken from reference TRBV15 and TRBJ1-1): DAMVIQNPRYQVTQFGKPVTLSCSQTLNHNVMYWYQQKSSQAPKLLFHYYDKDFNNEADTPDNFQSRRPNTSFCFLDIRSPGLGDTAMYLCATSRAVSNTEAFFGQGTRLTVV.

V is TRBV19 and J is TRBJ2-6; TRBD1 matches at 8 bases. CDR1 is LNHDA, CDR2 SQIVND, per germline (reference sequence). With V trimmed by 1 base and J by 3 bases, 8 bases remained unmatched. This CDR3 comprises 18 residues. The CDR3 reads CASSIVRDRGSGANVLTF. DNA of the CDR3: TGTGCCAGTAGTATAGTTAGAGACAGGGGTAGTGGGGCCAACGTCCTGACTTTC.

The chain is built from TRBV6-5 and TRBJ2-7, with 13 bases fitting TRBD2. Trimming took 4 bases from V and 5 from J; bases not matched to a gene: 5. In germline, CDR1 is MNHEY, CDR2 SVGAGI. CDR3 length equals 15 residues. The CDR3 region has the DNA TGTGCCAGCAGTTTCGGGACTAGCGGGACCAACGAGCAGTACTTC. Translating gives CASSFGTSGTNEQYF.

The chain employs TRBV14 and TRBJ2-1; the D is unclear. V was shortened by 3 bases and J by 10 bases, with 7 bases between the two germline ends. Germline lookup yields CDR1 SGHDN and CDR2 FVKESK. The CDR3 extends over 11 amino acids. CDR3 region: CASSQIGEQFF. The CDR3 bases are TGTGCCAGCAGCCAGATTGGGGAGCAGTTCTTC.

The chain carries TRBV7-6 and TRBJ2-1; 7 nucleotides match TRBD2. The J segment lost 2 bases and the V segment lost 4 bases, leaving 5 bases of the junction unmatched. The germline V gene encodes CDR1 SGHVS and CDR2 FNYEAQ. The CDR3 totals 15 residues. CDR3 protein: CASSSKGTTYNEQFF. CDR3 coding DNA: TGTGCCAGCAGCTCTAAGGGGACTACCTACAATGAGCAGTTCTTC.

The chain combines TRBV28 with TRBJ2-7, with TRBD2 matching over 8 bases. The CDR3 totals 12 residues. The germline gives CDR1 MDHEN, CDR2 SYDVKM. V lost 2 bases and J lost 6; bases outside the gene matches: 0. CDR3 bases: TGTGCCAGCAGTTTAGCGGGAGGCGAGCAGTACTTC. Translation: CASSLAGGEQYF.

The V call is TRBV5-1, the J call TRBJ1-1; no firm D call. The CDR3 runs 14 residues. From germline, CDR1 is SGHRS and CDR2 YFSETQ. Trimming took 5 bases from V and 1 from J, leaving 12 bases between them. For the CDR3, the DNA is TGCGCCAGCAGTATAGGCCTTGGGAACACTGAAGCTTTCTTT. Its protein is CASSIGLGNTEAFF.

This rearrangement joins TRBV14 to TRBJ1-2, with D maybe TRBD1 (5 bases). Germline CDR1 reads SGHDN; CDR2 reads FVKESK. V was trimmed by 2 bases and J by 7 bases, leaving 11 bases between them. The length of the CDR3 is 13 residues. CDR3 nucleotides: TGTGCCAGCAGCCAATATGTGGGGGGTGGCTACACCTTC. It encodes CASSQYVGGGYTF.

The genes are TRBV27 and TRBJ2-2, with no clear D. Germline V gene data show CDR1 as MNHEY and CDR2 as SMNVEV (reference sequence). V was shortened by 5 bases and J by 4 bases, with 8 bases between the two germline ends. CDR3 length: 13 amino acids. The CDR3 DNA sequence: TGTGCCAGCAGTACAGTTGTCACCGGGGAGCTGTTTTTT. This encodes CASSTVVTGELFF.

The chain is built from TRBV5-1 and TRBJ1-1, with a possible D match to TRBD1 (5 bases). Germline V gene data show CDR1 as SGHRS and CDR2 as YFSETQ. The CDR3 is 12 residues long. Deletions cut 4 bases from V and 13 bases from J, with 17 bases between. CDR3 residues: CASSLGWGFGFF. Here the CDR3 DNA reads TGCGCCAGCAGCCTGGGGTGGGGGTTCGGTTTCTTT.

V and J are TRBV6-5 and TRBJ2-2; D is undetermined. Germline lookup yields CDR1 MNHEY and CDR2 SVGAGI. CDR3 length: 13 amino acids. Trimming removed 2 bases from V and 8 bases from J, with 9 bases in between. CDR3 sequence: CASSYRVSGELFF. The CDR3 nucleotides read TGTGCCAGCAGTTACAGGGTCTCAGGGGAGCTGTTTTTT.